This T cell receptor (beta chain) is from a study of blood T cells in healthy people across ages. General study findings and limits: TCR beta diversity tracked closely with naive T cell percentage. Comparison with aged donors showed that long-lived donors had more naive CD4+ cells and higher diversity.

This clonotype has ten or more counts. The target antigen is unknown. Together with a sample-barcoded 5' primer, a J-beta primer mix was included in a second PCR lasting about 7 to 11 cycles. Tagging of each cDNA molecule was performed by a template-switch adaptor with 12 random nucleotides. Each CDR3 protein gets one entry after TCRdb re-called the 5' RACE reads with MiXCR. The sample has some 880,000 distinct CDR3 sequences, roughly 34% seen once. Total RNA extracted from each sample amounted to at least 5.5 micrograms. The length of the CDR3 is 15 residues. V gave up 1 base and J gave up 0 bases, with 10 bases separating them. Germline CDR1 is DFQATT and CDR2 is SNEGSKA (reference sequence).

The specimen sequenced was blood. The sequence came from a man aged 18 to 30 in good health. This chain joins TRBV20-1 and TRBJ1-5, with D tentatively TRBD1 (5 bases). The DNA of the CDR3 is TGCAGTGCTAGAGTGACGGGGACTAGCAATCAGCCCCAGCATTTT. This translates into CSARVTGTSNQPQHF.